This entry concerns a single T cell receptor beta chain. As yet, its antigen is unknown. This entry is derived from a study of cytomegalovirus exposure and HLA in healthy donors. Use of 60 Vbeta and 13 Jbeta primers characterized the PCR. Data came from immunoSEQ multiplex PCR; TCRdb stores just in-frame clones and leaves some out. The top ten clones hold approximately 10% of a sample with around 90,000 clones, roughly 86% of them seen once. Study-level findings and limits: Sequencing artifact likely explains a cluster of highly shared sequence variants.

Although they were nominally healthy when sampled, donors likely had unrecorded immune exposures. Trimming took off 2 bases at V and 4 bases at J, with 5 bases between the two ends. The CDR3 spans 12 residues. Germline loops: CDR1 MGHDK, CDR2 SYGVNS. V is TRBV25-1 and J is TRBJ1-2; D unresolved. The receptor's source is a man aged 25-40 years in good health and CMV-seropositive. The sample consisted of PBMCs. CDR3 in DNA: TGTGCCAGCAGTGAAGGCGGCTATGGCTACACCTTC. Its protein product is CASSEGGYGYTF.